This T cell receptor beta chain was recorded in a study of blood T cell repertoires in COVID-19 (dated by TCRdb to 2019 to 2021). For context, the study as a whole: Samples from collaborators originated in the United States, Italy and Spain and spanned both the acute and convalescent phases of COVID-19. The prospective study material was composed of cDNA or gDNA derived from T cells, B-cell-depleted T cells, or PBMCs. Subjects who had been exposed to COVID-19, were actively infected with it, or had recovered from it provided the deeply sampled blood TCRbeta repertoires that made up the dataset. The repertoires were released in a freely available public database meant as a resource for research on the immune response to SARS-CoV-2. Samples were obtained from the ongoing ImmuneRACE study (first 160 participants) and from over a thousand subjects provided by 6 global collaborators. Nearly every sample came with metadata listing a de-identified subject ID, COVID-19 status, age in years and sex. HLA class I and class II types, where available, came from metadata supplied by the sample provider rather than from assay-based typing.

Collaborating institutions collected whole blood in K2EDTA tubes following their own protocols. Collaborator samples were shipped for TCRbeta analysis as frozen whole blood, isolated PBMCs, or DNA extracted from either sample type. TCRbeta CDR3 regions were amplified from genomic DNA by means of the immunoSEQ Assay, a bias-controlled multiplex PCR. In the source study's methods: The number of nucleated cells in each sample was estimated by amplification of reference gene primers within the assay. To quantify the absolute abundance of each unique TCRbeta CDR3 rearrangement, sequence reads were collapsed and filtered. For each sample, productive Simpson clonality was calculated as the square root of Simpson's diversity index across productive rearrangements. Drawn from immuneACCESS, this table holds only the in-frame rearrangements with V and J called that TCRdb kept. Clones are partly lost; checked studies trace under half to an unresolved V gene and leave the rest unexplained. The D gene and trimming were derived from the DNA, and the V and J assignments and clone size from that table. The sample table contains 90,000 to 120,000 clones; only one count was recorded for roughly 90% of them. Of the sample, roughly 4.9% is held by the ten largest clones.

Note on this clone: Its specific antigen is unknown. There are no base qualities to consult, and no much larger clone falls within one base.

Its CDR3 holds 13 amino acids, cysteine through phenylalanine. Only the CDR3 portion is preserved as DNA: 39 bases, with reading frame beginning at the first base. Between the V and J ends, shortened by 8 bases and 2 bases respectively, the junction contains 12 bases. Based on the germline V gene, the CDR1 and CDR2 sequences are MNHEY and SVGAGI. The investigation overall reported the following: The amount of clinical and demographic metadata varied by source and participant and was provided uncurated.

Sequences were obtained from peripheral blood. The V gene is TRBV6-5 and the J gene is TRBJ1-1; no D gene can be assigned with confidence. This sequence originates from a middle-aged man with active or convalescent COVID-19. The nucleotides read TGTGCCAGCTGCACAGCCATTAACACTGAAGCTTTCTTT. This encodes CASCTAINTEAFF.